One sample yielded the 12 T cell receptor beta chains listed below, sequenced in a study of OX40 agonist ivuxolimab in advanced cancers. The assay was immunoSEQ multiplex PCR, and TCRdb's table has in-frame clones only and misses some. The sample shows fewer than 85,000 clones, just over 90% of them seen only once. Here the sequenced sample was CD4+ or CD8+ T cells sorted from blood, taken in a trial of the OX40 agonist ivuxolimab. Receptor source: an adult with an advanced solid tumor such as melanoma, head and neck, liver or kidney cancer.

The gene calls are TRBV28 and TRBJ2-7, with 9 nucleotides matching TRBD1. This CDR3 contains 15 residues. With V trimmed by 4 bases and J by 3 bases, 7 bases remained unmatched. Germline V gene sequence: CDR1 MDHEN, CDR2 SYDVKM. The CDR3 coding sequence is TGTGCCAGCAGTTATATTACAGGGGGCGGCTACGAGCAGTACTTC. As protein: CASSYITGGGYEQYF.

CDR3 bases: TGTGCTAGTGGTCTTGGGACTAGCGGTAGCACAGATACGCAGTATTTT. This translates into CASGLGTSGSTDTQYF. This chain joins TRBV12-5 and TRBJ2-3; 11 bases match TRBD2. This CDR3 spans 16 amino acids. Trimming at V came to 5 bases and at J to 0 bases, leaving 4 bases not matched to a gene. Per germline, CDR1 LGHNT and CDR2 FRNRAP.

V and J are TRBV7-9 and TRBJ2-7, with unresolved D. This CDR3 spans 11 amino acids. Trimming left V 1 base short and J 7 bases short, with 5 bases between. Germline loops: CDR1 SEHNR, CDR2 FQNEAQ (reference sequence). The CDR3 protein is CASSLVGEQYF. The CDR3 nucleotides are TGTGCCAGCAGCTTAGTTGGGGAGCAGTACTTC.

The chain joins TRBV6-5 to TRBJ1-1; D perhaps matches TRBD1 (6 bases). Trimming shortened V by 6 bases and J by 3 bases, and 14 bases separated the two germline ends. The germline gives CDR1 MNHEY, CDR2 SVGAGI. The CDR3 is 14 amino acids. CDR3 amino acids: CASSQQGRHTEAFF. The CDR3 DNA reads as TGTGCCAGCAGCCAACAGGGAAGGCACACTGAAGCTTTCTTT.

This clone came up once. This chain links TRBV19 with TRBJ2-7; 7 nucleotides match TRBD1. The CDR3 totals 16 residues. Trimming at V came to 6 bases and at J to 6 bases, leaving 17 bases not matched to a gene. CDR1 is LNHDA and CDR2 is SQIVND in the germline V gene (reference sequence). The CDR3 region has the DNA TGTGCCAGTAGCCCACGGGACGGGACAGCCCTTCGCGAGCAGTACTTC. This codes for CASSPRDGTALREQYF.

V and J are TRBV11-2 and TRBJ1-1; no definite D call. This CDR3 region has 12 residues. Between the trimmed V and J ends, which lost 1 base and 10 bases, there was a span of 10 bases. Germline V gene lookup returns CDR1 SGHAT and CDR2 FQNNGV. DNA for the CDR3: TGTGCCAGCAGCTTAGCCGGCATGATAGCTTTCTTT. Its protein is CASSLAGMIAFF.

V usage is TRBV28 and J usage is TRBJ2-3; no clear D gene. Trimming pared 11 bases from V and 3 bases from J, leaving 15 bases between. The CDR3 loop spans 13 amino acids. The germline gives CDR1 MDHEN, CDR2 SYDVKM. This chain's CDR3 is CASQPGGTDTQYF. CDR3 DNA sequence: TGTGCCTCCCAACCCGGTGGGACAGATACGCAGTATTTT.

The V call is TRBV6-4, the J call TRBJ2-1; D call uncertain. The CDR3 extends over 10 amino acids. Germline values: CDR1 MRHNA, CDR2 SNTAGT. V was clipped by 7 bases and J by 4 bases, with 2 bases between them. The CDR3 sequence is CASTYNEQFF. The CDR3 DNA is TGTGCCAGCACTTACAATGAGCAGTTCTTC.

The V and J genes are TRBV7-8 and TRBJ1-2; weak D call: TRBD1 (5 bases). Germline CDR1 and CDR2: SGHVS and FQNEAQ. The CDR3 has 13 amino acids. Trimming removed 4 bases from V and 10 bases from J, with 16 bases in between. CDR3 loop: CASSWGSGRDYTF. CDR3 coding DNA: TGTGCCAGCAGCTGGGGGTCGGGGAGGGACTACACCTTC.

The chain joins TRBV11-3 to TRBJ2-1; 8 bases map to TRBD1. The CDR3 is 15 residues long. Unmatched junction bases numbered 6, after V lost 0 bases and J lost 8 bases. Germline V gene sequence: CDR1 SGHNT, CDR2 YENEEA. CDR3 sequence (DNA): TGTGCCAGCAGCTTAGATGGACAGGGAGTTGATGAGCAGTTCTTC. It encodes CASSLDGQGVDEQFF.

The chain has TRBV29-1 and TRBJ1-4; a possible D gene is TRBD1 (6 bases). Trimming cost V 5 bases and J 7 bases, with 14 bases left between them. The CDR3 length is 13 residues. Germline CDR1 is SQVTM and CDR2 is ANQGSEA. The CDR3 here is CSVQQGSGEKLFF. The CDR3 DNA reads TGCAGCGTTCAACAGGGCTCGGGTGAAAAACTGTTTTTT.

CDR3 protein: CASRYDGGGQPQHF. The DNA for the CDR3 is TGTGCCAGCCGCTACGACGGGGGAGGTCAGCCCCAGCATTTT. The V call is TRBV2, the J call TRBJ1-5; a possible D gene is TRBD1 (5 bases). The germline V and J ends were trimmed by 8 bases and 6 bases, with 17 bases remaining between them. The CDR3 is 14 residues long. Germline CDR1 SNHLY, CDR2 FYNNEI.